These T cell receptor beta chains were read from a single sample in a study of T cell responses to AZD1222 COVID-19 vaccine. This table comes from immunoSEQ multiplex PCR, and its TCRdb copy is limited to in-frame clones, with some not included. The sample consists of 90,000 to 130,000 clones, over 75% of them appearing once. The sample consisted of peripheral blood, taken on day 0 of AZD1222 vaccination. Source of these receptors: an adult in good health. The CDR3 runs from the conserved cysteine through the conserved F or W. The D gene is left open where the match is weak. Clone size is shown for a subset of rows, as once, few, many or a class of expanded clone.

j_call clone_size d_call v_call cdr3_aa cdr3_nt
TRBJ1-5 few - TRBV19 CASSIETPNQPQHF TGTGCCAGTAGTATAGAGACACCAAATCAGCCCCAGCATTTT
TRBJ2-7 - - TRBV7-2 CASSLGPSSSYEQYF TGTGCCAGCAGTCTAGGGCCATCGAGCTCCTACGAGCAGTACTTC
TRBJ2-7 - TRBD1 TRBV5-5 CASSTRTGVYEQYF TGTGCCAGCAGCACACGGACAGGGGTATACGAGCAGTACTTC
TRBJ1-5 - - TRBV11-2 CASSSQNQPQHF TGTGCCAGCAGCTCCCAAAATCAGCCCCAGCATTTT
TRBJ2-1 - - TRBV7-2 CASSLYQSGHNEQFF TGTGCCAGCAGCCTTTATCAAAGCGGACACAATGAGCAGTTCTTC
TRBJ1-4 once - TRBV7-2 CASSLEMGRGKLFF TGTGCCAGCAGCTTAGAGATGGGTCGGGGAAAACTGTTTTTT
TRBJ1-2 - - TRBV9 CASSVGGDYGYTF TGTGCCAGCAGCGTGGGGGGTGACTATGGCTACACCTTC
TRBJ2-7 few - TRBV18 CASSPHSYEQYF TGTGCCAGCTCACCACATTCCTACGAGCAGTACTTC
TRBJ1-5 - - TRBV9 CASSVGSYSNQPQHF TGTGCCAGCAGCGTAGGCAGTTATAGCAATCAGCCCCAGCATTTT
TRBJ1-3 - - TRBV30 CAWTGGRVSGNTIYF TGTGCCTGGACGGGGGGGCGCGTCTCTGGAAACACCATATATTTT
TRBJ1-2 few TRBD1 TRBV12-3/TRBV12-4 CASSGDRDYTF TGTGCCAGCAGTGGGGACAGGGACTACACCTTC
TRBJ1-4 - - TRBV7-9 CASSFDGATNEKLFF TGTGCCAGCAGCTTCGACGGTGCAACTAATGAAAAACTGTTTTTT
TRBJ1-1 - - TRBV6-6 CASTPGGNTEAFF TGTGCCAGCACCCCCGGCGGTAACACTGAAGCTTTCTTT
TRBJ1-2 - - TRBV27 CASSTGSEGYTF TGTGCCAGCAGTACAGGGTCGGAGGGCTACACCTTC
TRBJ2-7 - TRBD1 TRBV11-2 CASSLWGQTPYEQYF TGTGCCAGCAGCTTATGGGGACAGACCCCTTACGAGCAGTACTTC
TRBJ1-2 - TRBD1 TRBV7-2 CASSSQTGKKGGYTF TGTGCCAGCAGCTCACAGACAGGGAAGAAGGGTGGCTACACCTTC
TRBJ2-7 - - TRBV20-1 CSASTKIQGSENYEQYF TGCAGTGCTAGTACAAAGATACAGGGAAGTGAGAACTACGAGCAGTACTTC
TRBJ2-2 once TRBD2 TRBV2 CASSESAGGLNTGELFF TGTGCCAGCAGTGAATCAGCGGGGGGACTTAACACCGGGGAGCTGTTTTTT
TRBJ2-2 - - TRBV7-3 CASSALTGTGELFF TGTGCCAGCAGCGCCCTCACAGGGACCGGGGAGCTGTTTTTT
TRBJ2-2 - - TRBV6-2/TRBV6-3 CASSYGGSNTGELFF TGTGCCAGCAGTTACGGTGGTTCAAACACCGGGGAGCTGTTTTTT
TRBJ1-5 - TRBD1 TRBV7-2 CASSFVTGNNQPQHF TGTGCCAGCAGCTTCGTGACAGGGAACAATCAGCCCCAGCATTTT
TRBJ1-1 few - TRBV5-6 CASSEGLLNTEAFF TGTGCCAGCAGCGAGGGACTCCTGAACACTGAAGCTTTCTTT
TRBJ2-7 - TRBD2 TRBV18 CASSSAGGSAYEQYF TGTGCCAGCTCATCAGCGGGAGGTTCAGCCTACGAGCAGTACTTC
TRBJ2-7 - - TRBV3-1/TRBV3-2 CASSQVSRVSSYEQYF TGTGCCAGCAGCCAAGTTTCCAGGGTAAGCTCCTACGAGCAGTACTTC
TRBJ2-3 - - TRBV12-3/TRBV12-4 CASSPDTTDTQYF TGTGCCAGCAGTCCAGACACCACAGATACGCAGTATTTT
TRBJ2-7 - - TRBV4-1 CASSQPFRDGNTYEQYF TGCGCCAGCAGCCAGCCCTTCCGGGACGGAAACACCTACGAGCAGTACTTC
TRBJ1-1 few TRBD1 TRBV10-2 CASRLDRVNTEAFF TGCGCCAGCAGATTAGACAGGGTTAACACTGAAGCTTTCTTT
TRBJ1-4 - - TRBV10-1 CASSESSGTANEKLFF TGCGCCAGCAGTGAGTCGAGCGGGACCGCTAATGAAAAACTGTTTTTT
TRBJ1-1 - TRBD1 TRBV5-6 CASSFWDRANTEAFF TGTGCCAGCAGCTTCTGGGACAGGGCCAACACTGAAGCTTTCTTT